Below, 13 T cell receptor beta chains from the same sample are listed, as sequenced in a study of shared clonotypes between healthy human individuals. Clones were sequenced by immunoSEQ multiplex PCR, and TCRdb holds only the in-frame ones, with some missing. This sample has some 2,100,000 clones, with nearly 97% found just once. The sequenced sample consisted of naive CD4+ T cells sorted from blood. Sample subset: CD45RA+ positively selected. The receptors here all came from a man between 18 and 35 years old in good health.

In its sample, this clone was seen a few times. This chain links TRBV4-1 with TRBJ1-5, with TRBD1 matching 8 bases. CDR3 length: 17 amino acids. The V gene's germline CDR1 is MGHRA and CDR2 YSYEKL. V dropped 0 bases and J dropped 6; count of bases not matched to a gene: 10. The CDR3 sequence: CASSQEGGQGAGQPQHF. The CDR3 coding sequence is TGCGCCAGCAGCCAAGAAGGTGGGCAGGGGGCAGGTCAGCCCCAGCATTTT.

The J gene is TRBJ1-2, the V gene TRBV25-1; possibly TRBD1 for D (6 bases). V shed 3 bases and J shed 7 bases, with 15 bases lying between them. CDR3 size: 14 residues. The V gene's germline CDR1 is MGHDK and CDR2 SYGVNS. CDR3 nucleotides: TGTGCCAGCAGTGAGGCCCAATACAGGGTTGGCTACACCTTC. Residues: CASSEAQYRVGYTF.

This clone was found a few times. The rearrangement links TRBV2 to TRBJ2-7, with 13 bases aligning to TRBD2. The germline CDR1 and CDR2 sequences are SNHLY and FYNNEI. V shed 6 bases, J shed 7 bases, and the junction held 9 bases outside the gene matches. CDR3 length: 15 amino acids. CDR3 protein: CASSPGLAGSGEQYF. In DNA form, the CDR3 reads TGTGCCAGCAGCCCGGGACTAGCGGGGTCTGGGGAGCAGTACTTC.

The gene calls are TRBV4-1 and TRBJ2-2, with D unresolved. The CDR3 has 16 amino acids. Germline CDR1 MGHRA, CDR2 YSYEKL. V lost 4 bases and J 0 bases, leaving 12 bases between the germline ends. The CDR3 here is CASSPVGHTNTGELFF. CDR3 coding DNA: TGCGCCAGCAGCCCCGTGGGCCACACGAACACCGGGGAGCTGTTTTTT.

This chain connects TRBV6-5 to TRBJ1-2; a weak D match, TRBD1 (6 bases). Trimming took 5 bases from V and 4 from J, leaving 11 bases between them. CDR1 is MNHEY, CDR2 SVGAGI, per germline. The CDR3 sequence is 13 residues long. The CDR3 region is CASSNGQTYGYTF. CDR3 in DNA: TGTGCCAGCAGTAATGGACAGACCTATGGCTACACCTTC.

V usage is TRBV6-5 and J usage is TRBJ1-2; D is uncertain. The CDR3 totals 13 residues. Trimming took 4 bases from V and 3 from J, leaving 9 bases between them. CDR1 is MNHEY, CDR2 SVGAGI, per germline. Here the CDR3 DNA reads TGTGCCAGCAGTTTACATGGGGACTATGGCTACACCTTC. Translated: CASSLHGDYGYTF.

V and J are TRBV5-1 and TRBJ1-2, with a weak D call TRBD1 (6 bases). Trimming removed 5 bases from V and 5 bases from J, with 10 bases in between. Germline V gives CDR1 SGHRS, CDR2 YFSETQ. This CDR3 comprises 12 residues. CDR3 coding DNA: TGCGCCAGCAGTTCAGGGGAGTATGGCTACACCTTC. It specifies CASSSGEYGYTF.

The CDR3 DNA reads TGCGCCACCTCGATCGGGAGTGGAGGGATCAATGAGCAGTTCTTC. Amino acid sequence: CATSIGSGGINEQFF. The rearrangement joins TRBV5-1 to TRBJ2-1; maybe TRBD2 (6 bases). The germline gives CDR1 SGHRS, CDR2 YFSETQ. With 9 bases removed from V and 6 bases from J, the gap between germline ends came to 22 bases. The CDR3 covers 15 residues.

The chain is built from TRBV2 and TRBJ2-7, with no clear D. Germline CDR1 reads SNHLY; CDR2 reads FYNNEI. V lost 1 base and J lost 3, with 10 bases in between. CDR3 size: 14 residues. CDR3 in amino acids: CASSEEARNYEQYF. Here the CDR3 DNA reads TGTGCCAGCAGTGAAGAGGCCAGGAACTACGAGCAGTACTTC.

About this clone: At one boundary the junction diverges from the germline segment, which might be a read error. The chain carries TRBV4-1 and TRBJ1-4; D gene uncertain. Per germline, CDR1 MGHRA and CDR2 YSYEKL. The CDR3 is 14 residues long. This CDR3 is CASTQWGINEKLFF. For the CDR3, the DNA is TGCGCCAGCACCCAATGGGGAATTAATGAAAAACTGTTTTTT.

CDR3 coding DNA: TGCGCCAGCAGCCAAGACTTGGTAGGGGCGGACGCTAACTATGGCTACACCTTC. Translating it yields CASSQDLVGADANYGYTF. This chain connects TRBV4-3 to TRBJ1-2; weak D call: TRBD1 (5 bases). Germline values: CDR1 LGHNA, CDR2 YSLEER. The V and J ends lost 0 bases and 0 bases respectively, with 17 bases between them. CDR3 size: 18 residues.

This chain connects TRBV5-1 to TRBJ1-3, with D possibly TRBD1 on 6 matching bases. Trimming removed 0 bases at V and 4 bases at J, with 14 bases between. The CDR3 consists of 16 residues. From germline, CDR1 is SGHRS and CDR2 YFSETQ. CDR3 in amino acids: CASSLGSRGYGNTIYF. DNA for the CDR3: TGCGCCAGCAGCTTGGGATCCAGGGGCTACGGAAACACCATATATTTT.

The rearrangement uses TRBV18 and TRBJ2-1; D tentatively fits TRBD1 or TRBD2 (5 bases each). The CDR3 runs to 14 residues. The germline gives CDR1 KGHSH, CDR2 LQKENI. Trimming took off 3 bases at V and 6 bases at J, with 12 bases between the two ends. The CDR3 DNA sequence: TGTGCCAGCTCACCGATAGGGACGGGCAATGAGCAGTTCTTC. Encoded protein: CASSPIGTGNEQFF.